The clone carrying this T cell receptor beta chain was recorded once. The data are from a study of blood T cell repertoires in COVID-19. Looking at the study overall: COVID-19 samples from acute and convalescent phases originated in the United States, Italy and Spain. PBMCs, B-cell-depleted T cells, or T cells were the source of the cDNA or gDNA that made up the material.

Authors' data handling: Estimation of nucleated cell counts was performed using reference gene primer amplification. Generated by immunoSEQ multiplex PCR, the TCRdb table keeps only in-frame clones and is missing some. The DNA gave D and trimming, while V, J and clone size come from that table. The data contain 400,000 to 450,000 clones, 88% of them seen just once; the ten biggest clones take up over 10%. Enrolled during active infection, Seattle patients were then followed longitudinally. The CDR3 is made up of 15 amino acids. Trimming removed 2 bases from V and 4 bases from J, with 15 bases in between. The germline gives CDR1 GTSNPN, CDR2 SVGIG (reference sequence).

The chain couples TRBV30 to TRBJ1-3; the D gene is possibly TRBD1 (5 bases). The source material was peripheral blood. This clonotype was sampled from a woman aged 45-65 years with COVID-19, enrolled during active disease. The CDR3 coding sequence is TGTGCCTGGAGTAAAGGGGCTGTTGAAGGAAACACCATATATTTT. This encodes CAWSKGAVEGNTIYF.